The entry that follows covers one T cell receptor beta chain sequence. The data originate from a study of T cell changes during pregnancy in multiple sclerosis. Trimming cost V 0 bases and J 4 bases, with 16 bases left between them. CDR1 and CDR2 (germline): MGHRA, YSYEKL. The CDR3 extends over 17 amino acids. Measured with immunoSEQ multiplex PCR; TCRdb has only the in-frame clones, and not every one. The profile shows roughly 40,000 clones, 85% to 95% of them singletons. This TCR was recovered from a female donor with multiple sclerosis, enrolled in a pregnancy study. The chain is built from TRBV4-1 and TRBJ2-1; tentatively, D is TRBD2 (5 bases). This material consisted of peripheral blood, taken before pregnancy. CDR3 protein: CASSQEWRGNFYNEQFF. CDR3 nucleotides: TGCGCCAGCAGCCAAGAATGGCGAGGGAATTTTTACAATGAGCAGTTCTTC.